This TCR beta chain was retrieved from a study of CD8 T cells in Susac syndrome. The CDR3 is 17 amino acids. V dropped 6 bases and J dropped 9; count of bases not matched to a gene: 20. Germline-derived CDR1 and CDR2 are LNHDA and SQIVND (reference sequence). After extraction with the RNeasy kit, about 0.5 to 1 ug of the RNA was reverse transcribed using random hexamers. An immunoSEQ multiplex PCR amplified TCR beta CDR3 over 54 Vbeta and 13 Jbeta. Each CDR3 protein gets one entry after TCRdb re-called the immunoSEQ multiplex PCR reads with MiXCR. The sample records some 200,000 distinct CDR3 sequences, 90% to 95% being singletons.

This receptor was identified in a human donor with multiple sclerosis. The chain recombines TRBV19 with TRBJ2-1; TRBD1 agrees at 7 bases. Sequenced material: CD4+ T cells from PBMCs. CDR3 bases: TGTGCCAGTAGACAAAGGGCAGGGGGACCGAAGGGAGTTGAGCAGTTCTTC. Translating it yields CASRQRAGGPKGVEQFF.